This is a list of T cell receptor beta chains from one sample in a study of blood T cell repertoires in COVID-19. The table came from immunoSEQ multiplex PCR; TCRdb's copy has only in-frame clones and leaves some out. The sample shows approximately 80,000 clones, 88% of them seen only once. The specimen sequenced was peripheral blood. These receptors all come from a woman over 75 with acute or convalescent COVID-19. The conserved cysteine and the conserved F or W are not part of the CDR3 here.

>TRBV10-3
AISELPGQGGEQY
>TRBV4-2
ASSHEASNTEAF
>TRBV29-1
SASPRGQGGRNEQF
>TRBV6-5
ASSSMNTEAF
>TRBV12-1
ASSRGTGSSYEQY
>TRBV6-5
ASSFRGTEAF
>TRBV5-8
ASSTETAIYNEQF
>TRBV29-1
SVNEGPSEQY
>TRBV19
ASSIGTGGYGYT
>TRBV3-1/TRBV3-2
ASSLGTTANTGELF
>TRBV5-1
ASSGTGSLYEQY
>TRBV14
ASSDRGLGANVLT
>TRBV6-5
ASSYPNNEQF
>TRBV11-2
ASTGGNTIY
>TRBV9
ASSVAGQAKVDTQY
>TRBV18
ASSFSRGEGQPQH
>TRBV7-2
ASTLGGVVDTQY
>TRBV5-5
ASSWAGNTEAF
>TRBV5-1
ASSLNERDRDEKLF
>TRBV7-2
ASSPNRGLGLAETQY
>TRBV5-8
ASSRSRNNYGYT
>TRBV5-1
ASSLTASGQETQY
>TRBV4-2
ASSQPSGENYGYT
>TRBV24-1
ATSDSGVLGTYNEQF
>TRBV3-1/TRBV3-2
ASSPTGQGTQTQY
>TRBV5-1
ASRRGSGFYEQY
>TRBV10-1
ASSEASAGELF
>TRBV9
ASSPGLLSSGQETQY
>TRBV24-1
ATSEGGASTDTQY
>TRBV7-9
ASSPPQPEAF
>TRBV3-1/TRBV3-2
ASSPSRSGGTEAF
>TRBV5-6
ASSLTRRGFIPF
>TRBV7-7
ASSLGLAGDTQY
>TRBV12-3/TRBV12-4
ASSSMRNQPQH
>TRBV7-2
ASSEDRGGYGYT
>TRBV5-4
ATPQGLDGDTQY
>TRBV6-2/TRBV6-3
ASSRTSGESTDTQY
>TRBV18
ASSLGTGGEQY
>TRBV19
ASGTYLAF
>TRBV5-1
ASSLDQLNTEAF
>TRBV2
ASSEGGLQPQH
>TRBV11-1
ASSLARGRVAYEQY
>TRBV12-2
ASRIRTSGGSYEQY
>TRBV12-5
ASASRRGLNTEAF
>TRBV7-2
ASSFGPPSGGDHNEQF
>TRBV11-3
ASSLGTTSGTYNEQF
>TRBV15
ATSRAIGRGFEKLF
>TRBV9
ASSSSGTDGNYGYT
>TRBV5-1
ASSLRPPDRAVTGELF
>TRBV2
ASKAGTGNQPQH
>TRBV5-5
ASLPGGLILETQY
>TRBV30
AWSGPLLY
>TRBV6-5
ASSLQGPMNTEAF
>TRBV5-4
ASSLAGAQNTEAF
>TRBV7-9
ASSLKGGQHTLGYGYT
>TRBV5-5
ASSRLTDTQY
>TRBV10-3
AISELAGPYTDTQY